This T cell receptor beta chain was documented in a study of long-term antiretroviral therapy in people with HIV. Points from the study as a whole: Post-treatment diversity went higher with ART but stayed below transplant donor controls.

V was clipped by 2 bases and J by 3 bases; unmatched bases: 5. Germline V gene lookup returns CDR1 KGHSH and CDR2 LQKENI. The CDR3 runs to 15 residues. Turning to this clone: Its specificity is unknown.

Assay version v3.0 of immunoSEQ was used, and it was run at survey level. Profiled with immunoSEQ multiplex PCR; TCRdb holds only in-frame clones, not every one. Of tens of thousands of clones in the sample, more than 75% are singletons; the top ten hold 8% to 8.5%. The sequencing used unsorted PBMCs, collected 0.2 years before starting antiretroviral therapy. The chain has TRBV18 and TRBJ2-3, with TRBD2 matching over 7 bases. This clonotype was sampled from a young man with HIV. CDR3 region: CASSPAGDRTDTQYF. CDR3 nucleotide sequence: TGTGCCAGCTCACCAGCGGGAGATAGAACAGATACGCAGTATTTT.